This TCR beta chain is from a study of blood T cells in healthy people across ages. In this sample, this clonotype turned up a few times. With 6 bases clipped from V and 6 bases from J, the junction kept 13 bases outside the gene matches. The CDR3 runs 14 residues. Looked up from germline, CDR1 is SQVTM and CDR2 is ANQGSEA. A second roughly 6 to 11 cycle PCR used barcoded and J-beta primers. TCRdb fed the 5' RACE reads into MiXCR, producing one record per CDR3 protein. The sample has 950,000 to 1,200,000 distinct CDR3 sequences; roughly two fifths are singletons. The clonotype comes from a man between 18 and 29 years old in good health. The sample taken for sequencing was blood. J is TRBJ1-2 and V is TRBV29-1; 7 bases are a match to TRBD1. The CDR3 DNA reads TGCAGCGTCCTAAAGACAGGGCTGAAGAATGGCTACACCTTC. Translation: CSVLKTGLKNGYTF.